The present TCR beta chain was sequenced within a study of cytomegalovirus exposure and HLA in healthy donors. In the case of this clone: What it binds is not known.

Broader study findings: Sequencing likely generated an artifact that appeared as a cluster of highly shared sequence variants. Looking again later, the authors saw that most CMV-associated TCR beta chains seemed HLA-restricted. Several top significant clusters appeared, in a later analysis, to be linked to common viral pathogens.

From germline, CDR1 is SGDLS and CDR2 YYNGEE. This CDR3 comprises 15 residues. Between the trimmed V and J ends, which lost 2 bases and 1 base, there was a span of 12 bases. The PCR contained 60 Vbeta and 13 Jbeta primers. Per the original methods: Later analysis identified tens of millions of unique TCR beta chains, 10 million to 12 million shared. Here immunoSEQ multiplex PCR was the method, and the copy in TCRdb shows in-frame clones only, minus some. That table gives V, J and clone size, and the DNA gave D and trimming. This sample has 100,000 to 150,000 clones; 78% occur once, and the top ten carry about a tenth.

This sequence was found in a man aged 30 to 39 in good health and CMV-seropositive. Sequenced material: PBMCs. This chain joins TRBV9 and TRBJ2-5; tentatively, D is TRBD2 (6 bases). CDR3 in DNA: TGTGCCAGCAGCGTGGATAGCGGAAGCCAAGAGACCCAGTACTTC. Encoded protein: CASSVDSGSQETQYF.